Presented here are 22 T cell receptor beta chains from one specimen sequenced in a study of blood T cells in healthy people across ages. Then a second PCR, running roughly 7 to 12 cycles, was carried out with a sample-barcoded 5' primer and a J-beta primer mix. TCRdb reanalysed the 5' RACE reads using MiXCR and keeps one entry per CDR3 protein. The profile covers about 1.7 million distinct CDR3 sequences, with 28% appearing a single time and roughly 8.2% taken by the ten largest. The sequenced sample consisted of blood. These receptors were obtained from a woman aged 25 to 39 in good health.

V is TRBV5-1 and J is TRBJ1-1; D remains ambiguous. This CDR3 region has 14 residues. The V and J ends lost 0 bases and 2 bases respectively, with 8 bases between them. Germline lookup yields CDR1 SGHRS and CDR2 YFSETQ. CDR3 DNA: TGCGCCAGCAGCTTGGGACACTTTAACACTGAAGCTTTCTTT. Its translation: CASSLGHFNTEAFF.

This chain uses TRBV15 with TRBJ1-1, with D unclear. The CDR3 sequence is 11 residues long. V was clipped by 4 bases and J by 11 bases, with 11 bases between them. CDR1 is LNHNV and CDR2 is YYDKDF in the germline V gene (reference sequence). CDR3 sequence reads: CATSKWFVAFF. The DNA for the CDR3 is TGTGCCACCAGCAAGTGGTTTGTGGCTTTCTTT. Using reference TRBV15 and TRBJ1-1 for the parts outside the CDR3, the full variable domain is DAMVIQNPRYQVTQFGKPVTLSCSQTLNHNVMYWYQQKSSQAPKLLFHYYDKDFNNEADTPDNFQSRRPNTSFCFLDIRSPGLGDTAMYLCATSKWFVAFFGQGTRLTVV.

The V gene is TRBV12-3 or TRBV12-4, the J gene TRBJ1-5; 8 nucleotides match TRBD1. After removal of 7 bases from V and 1 base from J, the junction contained 3 bases not matched to a gene. CDR3 length: 14 amino acids. The CDR3 sequence is CASTQGASNQPQHF. CDR3 DNA: TGTGCCAGCACCCAGGGGGCCAGCAATCAGCCCCAGCATTTT.

Worth noting for this clonotype: One junction end does not reproduce the germline sequence, and a read error may be involved. The rearrangement links TRBV5-1 to TRBJ2-2; TRBD1 matches at 7 bases. This CDR3 has 15 amino acids. Germline V lookup: CDR1 SGHRS, CDR2 YFSETQ. CDR3 in amino acids: CASSPQGPNTGELFF. The CDR3 DNA follows: TGCGCCAGCAGCCCACAGGGGCCGAACACCGGTGAGCTGTTTTTT.

This clonotype was seen a few times. This sequence joins TRBV11-2 and TRBJ2-6; TRBD1 agrees at 11 bases. In germline, CDR1 is SGHAT, CDR2 FQNNGV. Germline trimming cut 5 bases from V and 0 bases from J; bases unmatched to any gene: 6. The CDR3 is 18 residues long. CDR3: CASSGRTGGPSGANVLTF. CDR3 nucleotide sequence: TGTGCCAGCAGCGGACGGACAGGGGGCCCCTCTGGGGCCAACGTCCTGACTTTC.

This clonotype was counted a few times. The junction does not match germline at one end; this may be a read error. The chain is built from TRBV7-2 and TRBJ1-2, with D unresolved. Per the germline V gene, CDR1 is SGHTA and CDR2 is FQGNSA. This CDR3 has 12 amino acids. In DNA form, the CDR3 reads TGTGCCTGCAGCTTATCCCGCTATGGCTACACCTTC. Protein product: CACSLSRYGYTF.

This chain links TRBV5-6 with TRBJ2-7; a weak D match, TRBD1 (5 bases). CDR3 length equals 15 residues. V shed 4 bases and J shed 0 bases, with 14 bases lying between them. Germline CDR1 and CDR2: SGHDT and YYEEEE. The CDR3 DNA sequence: TGTGCCAGCAGCCGGACAAGGCAGAGCTCCTACGAGCAGTACTTC. Protein: CASSRTRQSSYEQYF.

This clonotype was counted only a few times. The J gene is TRBJ2-1, the V gene TRBV29-1; 10 bases align to TRBD2. Germline V gives CDR1 SQVTM, CDR2 ANQGSEA. J lost 4 bases, V lost 3 bases, and 3 bases had no gene match. The CDR3 covers 14 residues. In DNA form, the CDR3 reads TGCAGCGTTGATAAGCGGGAGGGTTACAATGAGCAGTTCTTC. Its protein product is CSVDKREGYNEQFF.

V is TRBV12-3 or TRBV12-4 and J is TRBJ2-3; weak D call: TRBD2 (7 bases). There are 17 residues in the CDR3. V dropped 2 bases and J dropped 4 bases, with 19 bases sitting between them. In DNA form, the CDR3 reads TGTGCCAGCAGTTTATGGGGCCCCAGAGGGGGGGCAGATACGCAGTATTTT. Its translation is CASSLWGPRGGADTQYF.

Turning to this clonotype: A much larger clone is a single base away; this may be a read error. This chain joins TRBV9 and TRBJ2-1; TRBD2 matches 7 bases. The V gene's germline CDR1 is SGDLS and CDR2 YYNGEE. This CDR3 has 17 amino acids. The CDR3 region is CANSRDPGTTSYNEQFF. CDR3 in DNA: TGTGCCAACAGCAGGGACCCAGGGACTACCTCATACAATGAGCAGTTCTTC.

This clonotype has only a few counts. The chain joins TRBV2 to TRBJ2-1; D possibly corresponds to TRBD1 (7 bases). The germline V gene encodes CDR1 SNHLY and CDR2 FYNNEI. The CDR3 runs to 14 residues. V was shortened by 6 bases and J by 5 bases, with 14 bases between the two germline ends. In DNA, the CDR3 is TGTGCCAGCAGCGAAATCAGGGGGGACAATGAGCAGTTCTTC. Its translation: CASSEIRGDNEQFF.

This clonotype has only a few counts. This chain uses TRBV20-1 with TRBJ1-2; unclear D gene. The length of the CDR3 is 14 residues. Germline loops: CDR1 DFQATT, CDR2 SNEGSKA (reference sequence). V was clipped by 5 bases and J by 2 bases, with 15 bases between them. CDR3 bases: TGCAGTGCTCGGCGGCAGTTATTAAACTATGGCTACACCTTC. Protein: CSARRQLLNYGYTF.

The chain uses TRBV15 and TRBJ2-7; D remains ambiguous. The germline V and J ends were trimmed by 3 bases and 2 bases, with 14 bases remaining between them. The length of the CDR3 is 15 residues. The germline gives CDR1 LNHNV, CDR2 YYDKDF (reference sequence). CDR3 in amino acids: CATSSARGNTYEQYF. DNA of the CDR3: TGTGCCACCAGCAGTGCCCGAGGCAACACCTACGAGCAGTACTTC.

In this sample, this clonotype turned up many times. The chain joins TRBV20-1 to TRBJ2-7; D perhaps matches TRBD2 (6 bases). With 6 bases removed from V and 1 base from J, the gap between germline ends came to 10 bases. The CDR3 runs 12 residues. CDR1 DFQATT and CDR2 SNEGSKA come from the germline V gene (reference sequence). The CDR3 spells CSALSGSYEQYF. CDR3 nucleotide sequence: TGCAGTGCGCTTAGCGGATCCTACGAGCAGTACTTC.

This clonotype was found a few times. The V gene is TRBV19, the J gene TRBJ2-4; 9 bases map to TRBD2. CDR1 and CDR2 from the germline V gene are LNHDA and SQIVND (reference sequence). V lost 4 bases and J lost 7; bases outside the gene matches: 5. The CDR3 runs to 14 residues. The CDR3 here is CASSSSGSRNIQYF. Here the CDR3 DNA reads TGTGCCAGTAGTAGTAGCGGGAGTAGGAACATTCAGTACTTC.

This clonotype was seen a handful of times. This rearrangement joins TRBV11-2 to TRBJ1-3, with a weak D call TRBD1 (6 bases). Trimming left V 1 base short and J 0 bases short, with 10 bases between. The CDR3 has 16 amino acids. Per germline, CDR1 SGHAT and CDR2 FQNNGV. CDR3: CASSLVGTSSGNTIYF. DNA of the CDR3: TGTGCCAGCAGCTTAGTCGGGACAAGCTCTGGAAACACCATATATTTT.

The V gene is TRBV20-1, the J gene TRBJ1-5; 8 nucleotides match TRBD1. The CDR3 length is 14 residues. Losses at the gene ends were 2 bases for V and 9 bases for J; bases not matched to a gene: 9. The germline gives CDR1 DFQATT, CDR2 SNEGSKA (reference sequence). The CDR3, as DNA: TGCAGTGCTAGACCTCAGGGGGCGCGGGGGCCCCAGCATTTT. Translating gives CSARPQGARGPQHF.

This clonotype was observed a few times. The chain employs TRBV5-1 and TRBJ2-5; TRBD1 might be the D (5 bases). Trimming shortened V by 0 bases and J by 5 bases, and 11 bases separated the two germline ends. The V gene's germline CDR1 is SGHRS and CDR2 YFSETQ. This CDR3 comprises 14 residues. The CDR3 DNA reads TGCGCCAGCAGCTTGGACGTGGGGCGGGAGACCCAGTACTTC. Its translation is CASSLDVGRETQYF. The full variable domain, with the rest looked up from reference TRBV5-1 and TRBJ2-5, is KAGVTQTPRYLIKTRGQQVTLSCSPISGHRSVSWYQQTPGQGLQFLFEYFSETQRNKGNFPGRFSGRQFSNSRSEMNVSTLELGDSALYLCASSLDVGRETQYFGPGTRLLVL.

CDR3 nucleotide sequence: TGTGCCAGCAGCGCCACCCGGGGAGGCTACACCTTC. The encoded protein is CASSATRGGYTF. The rearrangement uses TRBV7-9 and TRBJ1-2; D gene ambiguous. The CDR3 loop spans 12 amino acids. Germline values: CDR1 SEHNR, CDR2 FQNEAQ (reference sequence). Trimming left V 5 bases short and J 8 bases short, with 12 bases between.

V is TRBV12-3 or TRBV12-4 and J is TRBJ2-3; a weak D match, TRBD1 (6 bases). The length of the CDR3 is 15 residues. The ends were cut back, 5 bases at V and 4 bases at J, with 16 bases in the middle. This CDR3 is CASSKRQVEADTQYF. As DNA, the CDR3 is TGTGCCAGCAGTAAACGACAGGTGGAGGCAGATACGCAGTATTTT.

Comments on this clonotype: This could be a read error, since a much larger clone is one nucleotide away. J is TRBJ2-5 and V is TRBV7-9; D could derive from TRBD1 or TRBD2 (5 bases each). Germline V gene sequence: CDR1 SEHNR, CDR2 FQNEAQ (reference sequence). V dropped 3 bases and J dropped 3 bases, with 14 bases sitting between them. The CDR3 extends over 15 amino acids. The CDR3 sequence: CASSFGRMGEETQYF. In nucleotides, the CDR3 is TGTGCCAGCAGCTTCGGACGGATGGGGGAAGAGACCCAGTACTTC.

This clonotype occurred a few times. The V and J genes are TRBV4-1 and TRBJ2-3; D may be TRBD1 (6 bases). This CDR3 region has 16 residues. Germline V gene data show CDR1 as MGHRA and CDR2 as YSYEKL. V was pared by 3 bases and J by 0 bases, with 13 bases between. This chain's CDR3 is CASSQGYRASTDTQYF. In nucleotides, the CDR3 is TGCGCCAGCAGCCAGGGCTACAGGGCTAGCACAGATACGCAGTATTTT.